Sequencing of this T cell receptor beta chain was carried out in a study of CD8 T cells in ankylosing spondylitis (dated by TCRdb to the late 2010s). Turning to the overall study: The study set out to find disease-linked TCR variants by profiling T cell receptor beta repertoires in ankylosing spondylitis patients and healthy donors. Peripheral blood was sampled, and synovial fluid was additionally collected from ankylosing spondylitis patients. In total, the full study cohort was made up of 95 to 110 healthy donors and approximately 27 ankylosing spondylitis patients. Results the study describes overall, beyond this receptor: The disease-linked clones were reported to be significantly enriched in matched synovial fluid samples from ankylosing spondylitis patients. Some motif variants had previously been reported in the synovial fluid and blood of reactive arthritis patients, which suggests shared mechanisms of disease initiation. A CD8+ phenotype was shown by the disease-linked clones, which were found at relatively low frequencies in peripheral blood. A TCR beta motif made up of several highly homologous amino acid variants appeared to be characteristic of blood from ankylosing spondylitis patients.

Trimming removed 8 bases from V and 0 bases from J, leaving 19 bases between the germline ends. Measured from the cysteine to the phenylalanine, the CDR3 is 16 residues long. Kept here is only the CDR3 DNA, which spans 48 bases and is read in frame from base 1. Looking up the germline V gene yields CDR1 SNHLY and CDR2 FYNNEI. Of note for this clonotype: The antigen it recognizes is unknown. Per-nucleotide qualities are absent, and no much larger clonotype sits a single base away.

TCRdb names Illumina HiSeq 2500 as the instrument used. Quantitative 5'-RACE with molecular barcodes was the method used to prepare the TCR beta libraries. On the study's bioinformatics: A new computational method, built on a probabilistic model of VDJ rearrangement, was used to identify disease-linked TCR variants. Using fastp at Q25 and MiXCR, TCRdb reprocessed the public reads and kept productive beta chains. Each CDR3 protein appears once, grouped with its most common genes and DNA. The V and J calls, along with clone size, are taken from TCRdb and not from the paper's own processing. The sample table records fewer than 250,000 distinct CDR3 sequences; 10% to 13% of these occur just once. Of the sample, about 20% is held by the ten largest clones.

The chain uses TRBV2 and TRBJ1-2; a tentative D match to TRBD1 spans 6 bases. This receptor was obtained from a male donor with ankylosing spondylitis or in good health (not recorded which). The sequencing input was blood, either unsorted or a sorted T cell fraction (not recorded which). The DNA sequence is TGTGCCAGCCTAAAGGGGGGACCTCAGGCTAACTATGGCTACACCTTC. Translated, this is CASLKGGPQANYGYTF.